The 23 T cell receptor beta chains presented below share a single source sample, sequenced in a study of control samples from healthy donors and cancer patients. Sequencing used immunoSEQ multiplex PCR; TCRdb keeps in-frame clones, though not all of them. The table records about 120,000 clones, 85% to 90% of them present only once. The sequencing input was PBMCs. The receptors come from a woman aged 60 to 75 with lung cancer.

CDR3 nucleotide sequence: TGTGCCAGCTCACCTCGAGGGACAGGGGAGGGGAGCAATCAGCCCCAGCATTTT. Translating gives CASSPRGTGEGSNQPQHF. The chain combines TRBV18 with TRBJ1-5, with 10 positions matching TRBD1. There are 18 residues in the CDR3. Germline values: CDR1 KGHSH, CDR2 LQKENI. Unmatched junction bases numbered 9, after V lost 3 bases and J lost 1 base.

CDR3 sequence (DNA): TGTGCCAGCAACCCGACAGGGGGCGCTGGGTACGAGCAGTACTTC. Protein: CASNPTGGAGYEQYF. The chain combines TRBV28 with TRBJ2-7; TRBD1 matches 10 bases. The CDR3 extends over 15 amino acids. The germline V gene has CDR1 MDHEN and CDR2 SYDVKM. The ends lost 7 bases at V and 4 bases at J; junction bases unmatched: 10.

The rearrangement uses TRBV20-1 and TRBJ2-2; D is uncertain. CDR3 length: 12 amino acids. With 3 bases removed from V and 4 bases from J, the gap between germline ends came to 6 bases. The V gene's germline CDR1 is DFQATT and CDR2 SNEGSKA (reference sequence). The CDR3 bases are TGCAGTGCTAGTCGGTCCACCGGGGAGCTGTTTTTT. Its translation is CSASRSTGELFF.

The chain couples TRBV5-1 to TRBJ2-7; D ambiguous. The CDR3 sequence is 14 residues long. The germline CDR1 and CDR2 sequences are SGHRS and YFSETQ. Between the trimmed V and J ends, which lost 3 bases and 0 bases, there was a span of 10 bases. The CDR3 region is CASSYSSNSYEQYF. The CDR3 DNA follows: TGCGCCAGCAGCTACAGCAGTAACTCCTACGAGCAGTACTTC.

J is TRBJ1-6 and V is TRBV5-6; D gene uncertain. CDR3 length: 16 amino acids. The germline gives CDR1 SGHDT, CDR2 YYEEEE. The ends were cut back, 0 bases at V and 6 bases at J, with 13 bases in the middle. The CDR3 sequence: CASSLAPEASNSPLHF. CDR3 DNA: TGTGCCAGCAGCTTGGCCCCTGAGGCAAGTAATTCACCCCTCCACTTT. Variable domain in full (rest from reference TRBV5-6 and TRBJ1-6): DAGVTQSPTHLIKTRGQQVTLRCSPKSGHDTVSWYQQALGQGPQFIFQYYEEEERQRGNFPDRFSGHQFPNYSSELNVNALLLGDSALYLCASSLAPEASNSPLHFGNGTRLTVT.

V is TRBV7-9 and J is TRBJ2-7, with D perhaps TRBD2 (6 bases). V was pared by 1 base and J by 6 bases, with 13 bases between. Germline V gene data show CDR1 as SEHNR and CDR2 as FQNEAQ (reference sequence). The CDR3 loop spans 14 amino acids. As DNA, the CDR3 is TGTGCCAGCAGCTTAGAGGAGGGTTTTTCCGAGCAGTACTTC. Amino acid sequence: CASSLEEGFSEQYF. Full variable domain (remainder filled in from reference TRBV7-9 and TRBJ2-7): DTGVSQNPRHKITKRGQNVTFRCDPISEHNRLYWYRQTLGQGPEFLTYFQNEAQLEKSRLLSDRFSAERPKGSFSTLEIQRTEQGDSAMYLCASSLEEGFSEQYFGPGTRLTVT.

The CDR3 DNA reads as TGTGCCAGCAGCTTAGATCCTACTAGCGGGATAACCGGGGAGCTGTTTTTT. Its protein product is CASSLDPTSGITGELFF. The rearrangement uses TRBV11-2 and TRBJ2-2; 10 bases are a match to TRBD2. In germline, CDR1 is SGHAT, CDR2 FQNNGV. The trim removed 0 bases at V and 5 bases at J, leaving 6 bases unmatched. This CDR3 has 17 residues.

This clone showed up just once. The CDR3 nucleotides are TGCGCCAGCAGCCAAGGGGCCGGGGGGACTTCCTACGAGCAGTACTTC. Its protein is CASSQGAGGTSYEQYF. The genes are TRBV4-1 and TRBJ2-7; 7 nucleotides agree with TRBD2. Trimming took 1 base from V and 1 from J; bases not matched to a gene: 7. Germline-derived CDR1 and CDR2 are MGHRA and YSYEKL. The length of the CDR3 is 16 residues.

This chain uses TRBV25-1 with TRBJ1-2; D gene ambiguous. Germline V CDR1 and CDR2: MGHDK, SYGVNS. The germline V and J ends were trimmed by 7 bases and 7 bases, with 16 bases remaining between them. This CDR3 has 13 amino acids. The DNA for the CDR3 is TGTGCCAGCAAGGGCGGCAAGGAGGGTGGCTACACCTTC. It specifies CASKGGKEGGYTF.

The rearrangement links TRBV19 to TRBJ1-4; TRBD1 matches at 9 bases. There are 14 residues in the CDR3. Germline CDR1 and CDR2: LNHDA and SQIVND (reference sequence). V lost 7 bases to trimming and J lost 10 bases; unmatched junction nucleotides: 10. The CDR3 loop reads CASTTGGLRGKLFF. In nucleotides, the CDR3 is TGTGCCAGTACTACAGGGGGCCTCCGGGGAAAACTGTTTTTT.

This chain uses TRBV19 with TRBJ2-2; the match to TRBD1 covers 10 bases. The V and J ends lost 6 bases and 0 bases, in that order; junction bases with no gene match: 10. CDR1 and CDR2 (germline): LNHDA, SQIVND (reference sequence). The CDR3 extends over 18 amino acids. CDR3 nucleotides: TGTGCCAGTAGCCGGGACAGGGGAGCGGGAGCGAACACCGGGGAGCTGTTTTTT. Its protein is CASSRDRGAGANTGELFF.

The gene calls are TRBV3-1 (or the pseudogene TRBV3-2) and TRBJ1-1; no clear D gene. Germline assignment: CDR1 LGHDT and CDR2 YNNKEL (reference sequence). The CDR3 consists of 12 residues. Trimming took off 1 base at V and 4 bases at J, with 4 bases between the two ends. CDR3 DNA: TGTGCCAGCAGCCAAGGGAGCACTGAAGCTTTCTTT. Its translation is CASSQGSTEAFF.

The rearrangement uses TRBV7-9 and TRBJ2-7; TRBD2 matches at 8 bases. The trim removed 2 bases at V and 0 bases at J, leaving 3 bases unmatched. Germline V gene lookup returns CDR1 SEHNR and CDR2 FQNEAQ (reference sequence). The CDR3 covers 15 residues. CDR3 region: CASSLNSGNSYEQYF. The CDR3 bases are TGTGCCAGCAGCTTAAATAGCGGGAACTCCTACGAGCAGTACTTC.

V is TRBV6-2 or TRBV6-3 and J is TRBJ2-7; D may be TRBD1 (6 bases). Trimming left V 2 bases short and J 1 base short, with 15 bases between. Germline CDR1 MNHEY, CDR2 SVGEGT. CDR3 length: 16 residues. The CDR3 DNA is TGTGCCAGCAGTTACGGATTACAGGGCCCTTCCTACGAGCAGTACTTC. This sequence encodes CASSYGLQGPSYEQYF.

The chain combines TRBV27 with TRBJ2-3; no clear D. CDR3 length: 11 residues. V lost 8 bases to trimming and J lost 9 bases, with 12 bases between them. The germline CDR1 and CDR2 sequences are MNHEY and SMNVEV (reference sequence). The CDR3, as DNA: TGTGCCAGCCAGACCCTGAGCACGCAGTATTTT. It encodes CASQTLSTQYF.

The gene calls are TRBV7-3 and TRBJ2-1; 9 bases map to TRBD2. Germline V lookup: CDR1 SGHTA, CDR2 FQGTGA. The length of the CDR3 is 16 residues. V lost 1 base to trimming and J lost 5 bases; unmatched junction nucleotides: 6. The CDR3: CASSLSPSGKNNEQFF. CDR3 nucleotide sequence: TGTGCCAGCAGCTTAAGCCCTAGCGGGAAAAACAATGAGCAGTTCTTC.

The rearrangement uses TRBV24-1 and TRBJ2-5; the D call may be TRBD1 or TRBD2 (5 bases each). The CDR3 loop spans 14 amino acids. The V end was cut by 7 bases, the J end by 1 base, with 12 bases between. Per the germline V gene, CDR1 is KGHDR and CDR2 is SFDVKD. This CDR3 is CATSRDASQETQYF. CDR3 bases: TGTGCCACCAGCCGGGACGCCTCCCAAGAGACCCAGTACTTC.

The chain uses TRBV12-3 or TRBV12-4 and TRBJ2-2; no definite D call. This CDR3 comprises 12 residues. V lost 5 bases to trimming and J lost 4 bases, with 5 bases between them. CDR3: CASSQSTGELFF. DNA for the CDR3: TGTGCCAGCAGTCAGTCCACCGGGGAGCTGTTTTTT.

The chain recombines TRBV15 with TRBJ1-1, with D uncertain. V lost 5 bases and J 5 bases, leaving 15 bases between the germline ends. CDR3 length: 14 amino acids. CDR1 is LNHNV and CDR2 is YYDKDF in the germline V gene (reference sequence). The CDR3 coding sequence is TGTGCCACCAGCCTCAACTCCCGTGGGACTGAAGCTTTCTTT. Residues: CATSLNSRGTEAFF.

This chain joins TRBV11-3 and TRBJ2-2; the match to TRBD2 covers 10 bases. Unmatched junction bases numbered 4, after V lost 5 bases and J lost 1 base. The V gene's germline CDR1 is SGHNT and CDR2 YENEEA. The CDR3 contains 16 residues. The CDR3 reads CASSPRLAGNTGELFF. CDR3 sequence (DNA): TGTGCCAGCAGCCCTAGACTAGCGGGGAACACCGGGGAGCTGTTTTTT.

The chain combines TRBV5-1 with TRBJ2-1; D possibly corresponds to TRBD1 (7 bases). The CDR3 extends over 17 amino acids. In germline, CDR1 is SGHRS, CDR2 YFSETQ. The germline V and J ends were trimmed by 0 bases and 2 bases, with 15 bases remaining between them. In DNA, the CDR3 is TGCGCCAGCAGCTTGGGGGCAGGGGGACTTACCTACAATGAGCAGTTCTTC. It encodes CASSLGAGGLTYNEQFF.

This clone was seen just once. The chain links TRBV5-1 to TRBJ1-1; 7 positions match TRBD1. V was pared by 4 bases and J by 3 bases, with 3 bases of the junction left unmatched. The germline CDR1 and CDR2 sequences are SGHRS and YFSETQ. The CDR3 is made up of 13 amino acids. CDR3 nucleotide sequence: TGCGCCAGCAGCAATACAGGGGACACTGAAGCTTTCTTT. Amino acids: CASSNTGDTEAFF.

The V call is TRBV19, the J call TRBJ2-1; 7 bases are shared with TRBD2. Germline V lookup: CDR1 LNHDA, CDR2 SQIVND (reference sequence). Trimming cost V 3 bases and J 3 bases; bases outside gene matches: 2. The CDR3 runs 14 residues. This chain's CDR3 is CASSMREGYNEQFF. The CDR3, as DNA: TGTGCCAGTAGTATGAGGGAGGGCTACAATGAGCAGTTCTTC.